These T cell receptor beta chains were read from a single sample in a study of Graves' ophthalmopathy and Graves' hyperthyroidism. TCRdb reprocessed the multiplex PCR reads with MiXCR, giving one entry per CDR3 protein. The table shows over a million distinct CDR3 sequences, with about 38% occurring only once. Material: peripheral blood or thyroid tissue (not recorded which). The receptors were gathered from an adult man with Graves' hyperthyroidism. The conserved cysteine and the conserved F or W are not part of the CDR3 here.

j_gene | v_gene | CDR3aa
TRBJ1-1 | TRBV20-1 | SADPGQGHTEAF
TRBJ1-6 | TRBV7-6 | ASSLGQASNSPLH
TRBJ2-2 | TRBV7-2 | ASRPIQGARELF
TRBJ2-2 | TRBV27 | ASRGLGGANTGELF
TRBJ1-1 | TRBV6-6 | ASSYSKTGTTEAF
TRBJ1-5 | TRBV9 | ASSVDDVQPQH
TRBJ1-1 | TRBV20-1 | SASPTEAEAF
TRBJ2-5 | TRBV27 | ASRAGPPGTQY
TRBJ2-2 | TRBV2 | ASSVVRGLGRSGELF
TRBJ1-1 | TRBV15 | ATSRDRGGGARMNTEAF
TRBJ1-5 | TRBV20-1 | SARAELGNQPQH
TRBJ2-7 | TRBV12-3/TRBV12-4 | ASSPFGSPNEQY
TRBJ1-5 | TRBV2 | ASRATGYQH
TRBJ2-5 | TRBV30 | AWSGDLETQY
TRBJ1-1 | TRBV6-6 | ASCMGVNTEAF
TRBJ2-7 | TRBV7-9 | ASRPGLAGSYEQY
TRBJ2-5 | TRBV7-2 | ASSSDRLKETQY
TRBJ2-7 | TRBV7-8 | ASSPGKRGYEQY
TRBJ1-2 | TRBV11-2 | ASSLGQRNFYGYT
TRBJ1-2 | TRBV15 | ATSPDRGRIYGYT
TRBJ2-2 | TRBV5-1 | ASTARTENTGELF
TRBJ2-7 | TRBV20-1 | SARDGAGTYEQY
TRBJ1-3 | TRBV9 | ASSSTKAGNTIY
TRBJ2-7 | TRBV10-2 | ASSGDLKQY
TRBJ2-2 | TRBV2 | ASSLTRIANTGELF
TRBJ1-1 | TRBV29-1 | SAAKENTEAF
TRBJ1-5 | TRBV7-8 | ASSSGQTADQPQH
TRBJ1-2 | TRBV2 | ASSWIGNSGYT
TRBJ1-5 | TRBV7-2 | ATLTVYSNQPQH
TRBJ1-5 | TRBV5-1 | ASRPGQGDQPQH
TRBJ1-2 | TRBV29-1 | SVVEPGQGPRIGYGYT
TRBJ2-2 | TRBV20-1 | SARVTSGGSYNTGELF
TRBJ2-7 | TRBV14 | ASSTGGEQY
TRBJ2-2 | TRBV29-1 | SVGTSRGLF
TRBJ2-7 | TRBV20-1 | SARDGWLGYEQY
TRBJ2-7 | TRBV20-1 | SASPAGTSFYEQY
TRBJ1-5 | TRBV28 | ASTPGAGAVQPQH
TRBJ1-1 | TRBV7-6 | ASSLDIMNTEAF
TRBJ2-5 | TRBV19 | ASSIPPGETQY
TRBJ2-2 | TRBV20-1 | SDFRQGPYNTGELF
NA | TRBV2 | ASTSRASGINEQY
TRBJ1-6 | TRBV7-9 | ASSYRDPENNSPLH
TRBJ1-3 | TRBV6-5 | ASSNRGNTIY
TRBJ1-6 | TRBV10-2 | ASSESIRNNSPLH
TRBJ1-2 | TRBV29-1 | SVALSYGYT
TRBJ1-2 | TRBV10-3 | AIRPGLGSLLNYGYT